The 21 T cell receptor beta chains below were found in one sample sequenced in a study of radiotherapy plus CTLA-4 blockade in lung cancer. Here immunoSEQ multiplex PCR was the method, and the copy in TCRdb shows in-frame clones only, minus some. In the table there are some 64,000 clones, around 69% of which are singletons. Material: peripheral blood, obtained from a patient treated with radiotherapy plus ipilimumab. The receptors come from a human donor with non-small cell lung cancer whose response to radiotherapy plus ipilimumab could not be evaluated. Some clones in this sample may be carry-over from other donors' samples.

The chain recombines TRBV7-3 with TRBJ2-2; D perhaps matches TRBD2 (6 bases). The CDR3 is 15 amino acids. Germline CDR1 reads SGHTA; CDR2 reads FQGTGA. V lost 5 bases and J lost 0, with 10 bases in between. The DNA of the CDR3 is TGTGCCAGCAGCCCCGGGACTGCGAACACCGGGGAGCTGTTTTTT. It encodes CASSPGTANTGELFF.

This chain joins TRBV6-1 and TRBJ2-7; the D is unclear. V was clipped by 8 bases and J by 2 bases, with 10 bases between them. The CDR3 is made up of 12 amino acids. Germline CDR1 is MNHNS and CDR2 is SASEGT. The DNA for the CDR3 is TGTGCCAGCGAATTAGCCCCCTACGAGCAGTACTTC. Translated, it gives CASELAPYEQYF.

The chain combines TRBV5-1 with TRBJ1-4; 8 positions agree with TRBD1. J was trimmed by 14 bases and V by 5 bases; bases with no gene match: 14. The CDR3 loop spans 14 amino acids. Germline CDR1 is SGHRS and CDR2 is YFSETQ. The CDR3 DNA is TGCGCCAGCAGTATCGGACAGGGAAGGGAACGGCTGTTTTTT. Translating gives CASSIGQGRERLFF.

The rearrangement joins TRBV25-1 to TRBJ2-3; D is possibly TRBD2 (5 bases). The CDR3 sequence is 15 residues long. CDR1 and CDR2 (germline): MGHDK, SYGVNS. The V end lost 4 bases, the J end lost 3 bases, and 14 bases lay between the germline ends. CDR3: CASSVGNLGTDTQYF. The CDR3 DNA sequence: TGTGCCAGCAGTGTCGGGAACCTCGGGACAGATACGCAGTATTTT.

CDR3 sequence: CASSPQGRGVNYEQYF. As DNA, the CDR3 is TGTGCCAGCAGCCCACAAGGTCGGGGGGTAAACTACGAGCAGTACTTC. The chain carries TRBV7-3 and TRBJ2-7; TRBD2 matches at 7 bases. Germline V CDR1 and CDR2: SGHTA, FQGTGA. The CDR3 consists of 16 residues. J gave up 3 bases and V 5 bases, and 13 bases lay outside the gene matches. Together with reference TRBV7-3 and TRBJ2-7, the CDR3 gives the full variable domain: GAGVSQTPSNKVTEKGKYVELRCDPISGHTALYWYRQSLGQGPEFLIYFQGTGAADDSGLPNDRFFAVRPEGSVSTLKIQRTERGDSAVYLCASSPQGRGVNYEQYFGPGTRLTVT.

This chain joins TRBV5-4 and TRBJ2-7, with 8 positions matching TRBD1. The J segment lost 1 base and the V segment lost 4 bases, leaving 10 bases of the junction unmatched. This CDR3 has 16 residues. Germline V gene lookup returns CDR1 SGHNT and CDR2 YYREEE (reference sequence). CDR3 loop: CASSRASGTGSYEQYF. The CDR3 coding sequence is TGTGCCAGCAGCAGGGCCAGTGGGACAGGTTCCTACGAGCAGTACTTC.

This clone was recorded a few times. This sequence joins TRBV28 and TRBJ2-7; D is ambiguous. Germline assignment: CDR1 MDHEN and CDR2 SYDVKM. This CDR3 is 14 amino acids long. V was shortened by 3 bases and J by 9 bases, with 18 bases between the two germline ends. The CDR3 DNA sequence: TGTGCCAGCAGTTTTAGGTCCCCCGATCGAGGGCAGTACTTC. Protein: CASSFRSPDRGQYF.

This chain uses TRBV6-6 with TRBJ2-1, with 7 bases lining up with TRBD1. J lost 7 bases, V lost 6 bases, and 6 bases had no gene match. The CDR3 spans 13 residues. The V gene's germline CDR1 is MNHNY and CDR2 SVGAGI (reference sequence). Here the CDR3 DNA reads TGTGCCAGCAGCCGACAGGGCGGTAATGAGCAGTTCTTC. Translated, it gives CASSRQGGNEQFF.

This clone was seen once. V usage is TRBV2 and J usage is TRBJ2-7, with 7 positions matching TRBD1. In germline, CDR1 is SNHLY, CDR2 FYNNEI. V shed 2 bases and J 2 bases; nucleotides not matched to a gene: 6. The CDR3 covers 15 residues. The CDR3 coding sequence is TGTGCCAGCAGTGAAAGGACAGGCCGTACCTACGAGCAGTACTTC. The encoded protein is CASSERTGRTYEQYF.

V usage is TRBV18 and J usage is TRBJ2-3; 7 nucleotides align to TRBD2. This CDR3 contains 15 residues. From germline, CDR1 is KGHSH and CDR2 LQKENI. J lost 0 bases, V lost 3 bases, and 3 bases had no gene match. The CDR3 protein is CASSPPGLSTDTQYF. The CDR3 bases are TGTGCCAGCTCACCCCCGGGACTAAGCACAGATACGCAGTATTTT.

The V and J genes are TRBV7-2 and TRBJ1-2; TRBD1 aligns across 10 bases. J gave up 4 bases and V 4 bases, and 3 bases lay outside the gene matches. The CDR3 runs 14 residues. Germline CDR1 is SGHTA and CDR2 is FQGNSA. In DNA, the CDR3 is TGTGCCAGCAGCTGGGACAGGGGCCTCTATGGCTACACCTTC. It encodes CASSWDRGLYGYTF.

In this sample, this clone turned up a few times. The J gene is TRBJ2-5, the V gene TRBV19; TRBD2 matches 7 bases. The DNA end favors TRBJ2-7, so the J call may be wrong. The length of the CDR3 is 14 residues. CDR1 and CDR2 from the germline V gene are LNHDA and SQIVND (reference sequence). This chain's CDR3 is CASSIALAAYEQYF. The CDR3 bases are TGTGCCAGTAGTATCGCCCTAGCGGCCTACGAGCAGTACTTC.

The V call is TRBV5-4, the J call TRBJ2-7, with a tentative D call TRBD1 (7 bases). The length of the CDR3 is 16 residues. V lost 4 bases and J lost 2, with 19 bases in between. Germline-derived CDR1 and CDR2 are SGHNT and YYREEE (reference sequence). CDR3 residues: CASSPGGEGAPYEQYF. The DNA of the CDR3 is TGTGCCAGCAGCCCCGGGGGCGAGGGGGCCCCCTACGAGCAGTACTTC.

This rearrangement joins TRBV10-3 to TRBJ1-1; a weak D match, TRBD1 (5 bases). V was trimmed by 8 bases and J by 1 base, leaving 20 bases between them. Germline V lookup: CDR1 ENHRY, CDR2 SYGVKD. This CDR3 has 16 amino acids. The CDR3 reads CAISLGPGTPNTEAFF. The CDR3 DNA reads TGTGCCATCTCACTCGGGCCCGGGACTCCGAACACTGAAGCTTTCTTT.

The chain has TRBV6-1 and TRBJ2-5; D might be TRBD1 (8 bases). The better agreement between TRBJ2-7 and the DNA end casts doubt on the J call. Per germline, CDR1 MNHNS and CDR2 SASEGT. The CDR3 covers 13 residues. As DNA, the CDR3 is TGTGCCTCTGGACAGGGAGGGACCTACGAGCAGTACTTC. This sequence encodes CASGQGGTYEQYF.

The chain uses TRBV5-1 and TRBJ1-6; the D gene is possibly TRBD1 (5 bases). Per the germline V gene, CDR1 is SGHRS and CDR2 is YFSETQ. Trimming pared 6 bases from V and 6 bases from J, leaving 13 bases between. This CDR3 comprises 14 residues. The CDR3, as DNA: TGCGCCAGCACCCCCACAGGCAGTAATTCACCCCTCCACTTT. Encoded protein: CASTPTGSNSPLHF.

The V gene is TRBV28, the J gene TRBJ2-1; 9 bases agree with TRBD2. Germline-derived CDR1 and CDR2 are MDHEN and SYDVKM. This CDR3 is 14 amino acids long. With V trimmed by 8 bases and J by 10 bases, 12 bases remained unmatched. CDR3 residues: CASARGGGAQEQFF. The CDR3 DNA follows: TGTGCCAGCGCGCGAGGCGGGGGGGCCCAAGAGCAGTTCTTC.

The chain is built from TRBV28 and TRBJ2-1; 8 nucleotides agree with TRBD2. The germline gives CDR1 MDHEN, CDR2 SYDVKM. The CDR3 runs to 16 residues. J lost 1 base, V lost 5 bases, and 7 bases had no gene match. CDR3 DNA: TGTGCCAGCAGTGGTTACGGGGGGGCGTCCTACAATGAGCAGTTCTTC. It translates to CASSGYGGASYNEQFF.

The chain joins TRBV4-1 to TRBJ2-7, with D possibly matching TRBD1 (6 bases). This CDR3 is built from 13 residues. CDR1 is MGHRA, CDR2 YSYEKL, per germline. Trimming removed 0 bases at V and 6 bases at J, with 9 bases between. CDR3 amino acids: CASSQEQGREQYF. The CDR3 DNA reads TGCGCCAGCAGCCAAGAGCAGGGGCGCGAGCAGTACTTC.

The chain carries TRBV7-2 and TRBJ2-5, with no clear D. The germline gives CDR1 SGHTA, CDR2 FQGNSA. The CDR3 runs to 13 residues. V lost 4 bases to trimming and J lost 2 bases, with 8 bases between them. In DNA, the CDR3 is TGTGCCAGCAGCTCGCAGTGGCAAGAGACCCAGTACTTC. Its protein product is CASSSQWQETQYF.

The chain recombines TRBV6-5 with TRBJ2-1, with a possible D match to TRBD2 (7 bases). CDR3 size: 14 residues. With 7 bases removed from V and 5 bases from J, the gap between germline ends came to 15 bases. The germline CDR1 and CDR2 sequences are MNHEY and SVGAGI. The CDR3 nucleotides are TGTGCCAGCATGACGGGGGGCCCCCACAATGAGCAGTTCTTC. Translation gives CASMTGGPHNEQFF.